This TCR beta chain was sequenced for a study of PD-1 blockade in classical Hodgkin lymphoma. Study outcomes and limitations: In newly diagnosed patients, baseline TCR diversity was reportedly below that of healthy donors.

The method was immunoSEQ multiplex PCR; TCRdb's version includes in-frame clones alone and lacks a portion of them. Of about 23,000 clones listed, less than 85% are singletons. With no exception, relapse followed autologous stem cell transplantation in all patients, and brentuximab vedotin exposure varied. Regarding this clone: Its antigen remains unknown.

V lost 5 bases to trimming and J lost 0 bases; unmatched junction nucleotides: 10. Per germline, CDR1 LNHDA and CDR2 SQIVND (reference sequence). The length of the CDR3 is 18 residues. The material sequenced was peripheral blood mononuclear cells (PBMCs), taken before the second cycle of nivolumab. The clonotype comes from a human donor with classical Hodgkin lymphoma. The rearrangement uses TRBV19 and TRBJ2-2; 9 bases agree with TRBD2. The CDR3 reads CASSPRAGGFANTGELFF. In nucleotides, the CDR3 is TGTGCCAGTAGTCCCCGAGCGGGAGGATTCGCGAACACCGGGGAGCTGTTTTTT.